The source of this TCR beta chain is a study of T cells after yellow fever vaccination. TCRdb reanalysed the 5' RACE reads using MiXCR and keeps one entry per CDR3 protein. Of about 360,000 distinct CDR3 sequences in the sample, more than 5.5% are singletons; the top ten hold over 12%. This CDR3 comprises 13 residues. The V end lost 8 bases, the J end lost 2 bases, and 9 bases lay between the germline ends. This clonotype has more than one count but fewer than ten. The source was PBMCs, collected 5 days after the yellow fever booster vaccination. This TCR was recovered from a man aged 25-40 years who received the YFV17D yellow fever vaccine. The gene calls are TRBV12-3 or TRBV12-4 and TRBJ2-2; D unclear. The CDR3 is CASRLYNTGELFF. The CDR3 region has the DNA TGTGCCAGCCGGCTGTACAACACCGGGGAGCTGTTTTTT.